These T cell receptor beta chains were read from a single sample in a study of human T cells and chemical hapten exposure. TCRdb reanalysed the 5' RACE reads using MiXCR and keeps one entry per CDR3 protein. The sample contains tens of thousands of distinct CDR3 sequences, roughly 8% of which appear only once. These receptors came from a male donor in good health. The CDR3 runs from the conserved cysteine through the conserved F or W. D genes are given only for firm matches. Only some rows state a clone size, as once, few, many or a class for expanded clones.

v_call: TRBV10-3
clone_size: few
j_call: TRBJ1-1
d_call: NA
cdr3_nt: TGTGCCATCAGCCCCGGTCGGGGGAACACTGAAGCTTTCTTT
cdr3_aa: CAISPGRGNTEAFF

v_call: TRBV4-2
clone_size: many
j_call: TRBJ2-7
d_call: TRBD1
cdr3_nt: TGTGCCAGCAGCCCCCGGACAGGGCCCTCCTACGAGCAGTACTTC
cdr3_aa: CASSPRTGPSYEQYF

v_call: TRBV10-3
clone_size: NA
j_call: TRBJ2-3
d_call: NA
cdr3_nt: TGTGCCACCGCGGGCGCTAGCGCCACAGATACGCAGTATTTT
cdr3_aa: CATAGASATDTQYF

v_call: TRBV30
clone_size: NA
j_call: TRBJ2-7
d_call: NA
cdr3_nt: TGTGCCTGGAGTCATGGGCCGGGTGAGCAGTACTTC
cdr3_aa: CAWSHGPGEQYF

v_call: TRBV18
clone_size: NA
j_call: TRBJ2-7
d_call: NA
cdr3_nt: TGTGCCAGCTCACCATCCGGGACATCCTCGTACGAGCAGTACTTC
cdr3_aa: CASSPSGTSSYEQYF

v_call: TRBV18
clone_size: many
j_call: TRBJ2-3
d_call: NA
cdr3_nt: TGTGCCAGCTCACCGACTAATCCGGCAGATACGCAGTATTTT
cdr3_aa: CASSPTNPADTQYF

v_call: TRBV9
clone_size: NA
j_call: TRBJ2-7
d_call: TRBD2
cdr3_nt: TGTGCCAGCAGCCCCCGACTAGCGGGTTACGAGCAGTACTTC
cdr3_aa: CASSPRLAGYEQYF

v_call: TRBV28
clone_size: many
j_call: TRBJ2-6
d_call: NA
cdr3_nt: TGTGCCAGCAAAGGAGGGAGCTCTGGGGCCAACGTCCTGACTTTC
cdr3_aa: CASKGGSSGANVLTF

v_call: TRBV20-1
clone_size: many
j_call: TRBJ1-5
d_call: NA
cdr3_nt: TGCAGTGCTAGAGGGGGCCTCTGGACAGTCCTCTATAGCAATCAGCCCCAGCATTTT
cdr3_aa: CSARGGLWTVLYSNQPQHF

v_call: TRBV10-3
clone_size: NA
j_call: TRBJ2-1
d_call: TRBD2
cdr3_nt: TGTGCCATCAGGGGTAGCGGGGACAATGAGCAGTTCTTC
cdr3_aa: CAIRGSGDNEQFF

v_call: TRBV12-3/TRBV12-4
clone_size: many
j_call: TRBJ2-1
d_call: TRBD1
cdr3_nt: TGTGCCAGCAGTTTCCCGGGACAGGGTGGCAATGAGCAGTTCTTC
cdr3_aa: CASSFPGQGGNEQFF

v_call: TRBV6-6
clone_size: NA
j_call: TRBJ1-2
d_call: NA
cdr3_nt: TGTGCCAGCACGGACAGAAATTATGGCTACACCTTC
cdr3_aa: CASTDRNYGYTF

v_call: TRBV20-1
clone_size: many
j_call: TRBJ2-7
d_call: TRBD2
cdr3_nt: TGCAGTGCTCGGACTAGTCGGGCCTACGAGCAGTACTTC
cdr3_aa: CSARTSRAYEQYF

v_call: TRBV5-1
clone_size: NA
j_call: TRBJ1-4
d_call: NA
cdr3_nt: TGCGCCAGCAGCTTGTACAGAAGTACTAATGAAAAACTGTTTTTT
cdr3_aa: CASSLYRSTNEKLFF

v_call: TRBV7-2
clone_size: many
j_call: TRBJ2-3
d_call: TRBD2
cdr3_nt: TGTGCCAGCAGCTTAGAGGGACTAGCGGGGGGGAGAGATACGCAGTATTTT
cdr3_aa: CASSLEGLAGGRDTQYF

v_call: TRBV9
clone_size: many
j_call: TRBJ2-3
d_call: NA
cdr3_nt: TGTGCCAGCAGCGTAGCTAACGGAGGGCCAGCAGATACGCAGTATTTT
cdr3_aa: CASSVANGGPADTQYF

v_call: TRBV18
clone_size: NA
j_call: TRBJ2-2
d_call: TRBD1
cdr3_nt: TGTGCCAGCTTCGACAGGGGGCGAACCGGGGAGCTGTTTTTT
cdr3_aa: CASFDRGRTGELFF

v_call: TRBV29-1
clone_size: many
j_call: TRBJ2-7
d_call: TRBD1
cdr3_nt: TGCAGCGTCACAGGGGCAGGGTTCTACGAGCAGTACTTC
cdr3_aa: CSVTGAGFYEQYF

v_call: TRBV29-1
clone_size: few
j_call: TRBJ2-3
d_call: NA
cdr3_nt: TGCAGCGTTGATACCCGAACAGATACGCAGTATTTT
cdr3_aa: CSVDTRTDTQYF

v_call: TRBV30
clone_size: few
j_call: TRBJ2-2
d_call: NA
cdr3_nt: TGTGCCTGGAGTGCCCGGACCCGTGCCGGGGAGCTGTTTTTT
cdr3_aa: CAWSARTRAGELFF

v_call: TRBV29-1
clone_size: NA
j_call: TRBJ1-5
d_call: NA
cdr3_nt: TGCAGCGTTGGCGGGAGTAGCAATCAGCCCCAGCATTTT
cdr3_aa: CSVGGSSNQPQHF

v_call: TRBV7-3
clone_size: NA
j_call: TRBJ2-3
d_call: TRBD2
cdr3_nt: TGTGCCAGCAGCTCAACTAGCGGGGGGTTTAATACGCAGTATTTT
cdr3_aa: CASSSTSGGFNTQYF

v_call: TRBV7-3
clone_size: few
j_call: TRBJ2-5
d_call: TRBD1
cdr3_nt: TGTGCCAGCAGCTCAAACAACAGGGGGAACCAAGAGACCCAGTACTTC
cdr3_aa: CASSSNNRGNQETQYF

v_call: TRBV5-4
clone_size: few
j_call: TRBJ2-5
d_call: TRBD1
cdr3_nt: TGTGCCAGCAGCTTAAGAGGGGGCGACGAGACCCAGTACTTC
cdr3_aa: CASSLRGGDETQYF

v_call: TRBV15
clone_size: many
j_call: TRBJ1-3
d_call: NA
cdr3_nt: TGTGCCACGAACCTGGGAAACACCATATATTTT
cdr3_aa: CATNLGNTIYF

v_call: TRBV29-1
clone_size: many
j_call: TRBJ2-1
d_call: NA
cdr3_nt: TGCAGCGTTCAAAGACAGAACAATGAGCAGTTCTTC
cdr3_aa: CSVQRQNNEQFF

v_call: TRBV6-5
clone_size: NA
j_call: TRBJ2-7
d_call: TRBD2
cdr3_nt: TGTGCCAGCAGCCGGGCGGGGGACCTTCACTACGAGCAGTACTTC
cdr3_aa: CASSRAGDLHYEQYF

v_call: TRBV27
clone_size: medium-sized
j_call: TRBJ2-1
d_call: NA
cdr3_nt: TGTGCCAGCACCAGACTAGGGAACAATGAGCAGTTCTTC
cdr3_aa: CASTRLGNNEQFF

v_call: TRBV13
clone_size: many
j_call: TRBJ2-1
d_call: TRBD2
cdr3_nt: TGTGCCAGCAACTACGTAGCGGGGGGTAGCTCCTACAATGAGCAGTTCTTC
cdr3_aa: CASNYVAGGSSYNEQFF

v_call: TRBV5-6
clone_size: NA
j_call: TRBJ1-2
d_call: TRBD1
cdr3_nt: TGTGCCAGCAGCTTGGAGGGACAGGGGGATGAAGGCTACACCTTC
cdr3_aa: CASSLEGQGDEGYTF

v_call: TRBV4-1
clone_size: many
j_call: TRBJ1-1
d_call: NA
cdr3_nt: TGCGCCAGCAGCCCGGTCAGAGGGAGCCGGGACACTGAAGCTTTCTTT
cdr3_aa: CASSPVRGSRDTEAFF

v_call: TRBV10-1
clone_size: many
j_call: TRBJ2-7
d_call: NA
cdr3_nt: TGCGCCAGCAGTGATATTGACAGGTCCTACGAGCAGTACTTC
cdr3_aa: CASSDIDRSYEQYF

v_call: TRBV12-3/TRBV12-4
clone_size: few
j_call: TRBJ2-1
d_call: NA
cdr3_nt: TGTGCCACGGATTGGATTGCCGACAATGAGCAGTTCTTC
cdr3_aa: CATDWIADNEQFF

v_call: TRBV6-2/TRBV6-3
clone_size: NA
j_call: TRBJ2-7
d_call: NA
cdr3_nt: TGTGCCAGCAGTGCACTACAGGGCCCCTACGAGCAGTACTTC
cdr3_aa: CASSALQGPYEQYF

v_call: TRBV4-1
clone_size: NA
j_call: TRBJ1-1
d_call: NA
cdr3_nt: TGCGCCAGCAGCCAAGGGCTAACTGAAGCTTTCTTT
cdr3_aa: CASSQGLTEAFF

v_call: TRBV20-1
clone_size: many
j_call: TRBJ2-3
d_call: NA
cdr3_nt: TGCAGTGCTAACGACGGAACCACAGATACGCAGTATTTT
cdr3_aa: CSANDGTTDTQYF

v_call: TRBV27
clone_size: few
j_call: TRBJ1-1
d_call: NA
cdr3_nt: TGTGCCAGCAGTCCAGGGTACAACACTGAAGCTTTCTTT
cdr3_aa: CASSPGYNTEAFF

v_call: TRBV2
clone_size: few
j_call: TRBJ1-3
d_call: NA
cdr3_nt: TGTGCCAGCAGAGGCACAGGGCAAGGAAACACCATATATTTT
cdr3_aa: CASRGTGQGNTIYF

v_call: TRBV5-6
clone_size: many
j_call: TRBJ2-1
d_call: NA
cdr3_nt: TGTGCCAGCAGCTTTGCGGACCTCTACAATGAGCAGTTCTTC
cdr3_aa: CASSFADLYNEQFF

v_call: TRBV19
clone_size: many
j_call: TRBJ1-5
d_call: TRBD1
cdr3_nt: TGTGCCAGTAACCCGGGACAGACCTTTGGCAATCAGCCCCAGCATTTT
cdr3_aa: CASNPGQTFGNQPQHF

v_call: TRBV6-2/TRBV6-3
clone_size: NA
j_call: TRBJ1-5
d_call: NA
cdr3_nt: TGTGCCAGCAGTTACCTCGGACAAGGTCTGAATCAGCCCCAGCATTTT
cdr3_aa: CASSYLGQGLNQPQHF

v_call: TRBV29-1
clone_size: many
j_call: TRBJ1-1
d_call: NA
cdr3_nt: TGCAGCGTTGAATTTCGGGGGGCGAGGGACACTGAAGCTTTCTTT
cdr3_aa: CSVEFRGARDTEAFF

v_call: TRBV6-1
clone_size: few
j_call: TRBJ2-1
d_call: NA
cdr3_nt: TGTGCCAGCACCCATTCAGGGTCTCCGACGGGAAATGAGCAGTTCTTC
cdr3_aa: CASTHSGSPTGNEQFF

v_call: TRBV6-6
clone_size: few
j_call: TRBJ1-4
d_call: TRBD1
cdr3_nt: TGTGCCAGCACTCAAACGGGGACAGGGGCGAGTGAAAAACTGTTTTTT
cdr3_aa: CASTQTGTGASEKLFF

v_call: TRBV5-5
clone_size: NA
j_call: TRBJ2-1
d_call: NA
cdr3_nt: TGTGCCAGCAGCTTGGGCCTAAGCTCCTACAATGAGCAGTTCTTC
cdr3_aa: CASSLGLSSYNEQFF